Described below is a single T cell receptor beta chain sequence and its context. Its antigen is not yet known. No much larger clonotype is one base removed from it; base qualities were not supplied. V loses 2 bases, J loses 4 bases, and the germline ends lie 9 bases apart. The CDR1 and CDR2 encoded by the germline V gene (reference sequence) are MNHEY and SMNVEV. The CDR3 contains 15 residues, cysteine and phenylalanine counted. Only the CDR3 DNA stays, 45 bases, in frame from base 1. This entry comes from a study of vaccination effects on CD4 cells after COVID-19 (dated by TCRdb to between 2021 and 2022). General notes on the study: Each participant received two doses of an mRNA SARS-CoV-2 vaccine, either BNT162b2 or mRNA-1273. In both COVID-19 convalescent patients and infection-naive vaccine recipients, the study compared SARS-CoV-2 spike-specific CD4+ TCR repertoires from before mRNA vaccination with those from after it. A total of 9 to 11 COVID-19 convalescent patients and a few SARS-CoV-2-naive healthy vaccine recipients were included in the full study. Cultures from other donors in the study were sequenced with the Oncomine TCR Beta short-read assay on an Illumina iSeq 100.

The ViraFEST assay stimulated PBMC with viral peptide pools and then used TCR sequencing to identify antigen-specific CD4+ T cell clonotypes by expansion. After more than 9 days of culture, CD4+ T cells were isolated with the EasySep CD4+ T cell isolation kit. The absence of prior SARS-CoV-2 infection in healthy vaccine recipients was confirmed by negative nucleocapsid antibodies before and after vaccination. Over 1.5 million PBMC per well were cultured with around 10 ug/ml peptides in IMDM containing approximately 4.5% human AB serum, around 10 IU/ml IL-2 and gentamicin. On days 3 and 7, half of the culture medium was replaced with fresh IL-2-containing medium. Unless otherwise noted, each peptide stimulation condition was cultured in triplicate wells. Using Ficoll-Paque Plus gradient centrifugation, PBMC were separated from whole blood and then either used fresh or cryopreserved at -140C. The spike proteins of SARS-CoV-2 and of the common cold coronaviruses HCoV-NL63, HCoV-OC43 and HCoV-229E were spanned by overlapping peptide pools. The QIAamp micro DNA kit was used to extract genomic DNA from the cultured CD4+ T cells.

Here is what the overall study found, with its caveats: Only a small number of convalescent patients were included, and no early post-infection timepoints were available, which limited the study. Among healthy vaccine recipients, nearly all vaccine-induced clones were SARS-CoV-2 mono-reactive, and just 1 of 255 was cross-reactive with common cold coronaviruses. Marked clonal contraction was observed in both infection-induced and vaccine-induced clones at late post-vaccination timepoints, consistent with waning T cell responses.

Library creation used the immunoSEQ multiplex PCR assay. DNA from the CD4+ T cells that had been cultured and isolated underwent TCR beta CDR3 sequencing. Processing in the source paper ran as follows. Non-productive TCR sequences were removed, reads were trimmed to the CDR3 region, and CDR3s of at least 7 amino acids were retained. The MANAFEST web app was used to pick out antigen-specific clonotypes by comparing their expansion in peptide wells with that in reference cultures. For clones to be considered positive, expansion at FDR<0.05 versus reference and all other wells, an odds ratio above 5, and a frequency above 0.1% in two replicate wells were required. A clonotype was called cross-reactive if it was significantly expanded both in SARS-CoV-2 spike wells and in at least one common cold coronavirus spike condition. Using the stringdist R package, CDR3 similarity was measured by Levenshtein distance, and unrooted trees were constructed with ape in R 3.6.1. The table was pulled from immuneACCESS by TCRdb, which kept in-frame rearrangements only. Such tables lose some clones; where checked, under half of the loss comes from unresolved V genes, and the rest has no known cause. V, J and clone size derive from that table, while D and trimming were established from the DNA sequence. The sample table records about 73,000 clones; 65% to 85% of these occur just once. The ten largest clones take up roughly 2.9% of the sample.

The source of this sequence is a human donor who received a COVID-19 vaccine. The sequence is built from TRBV27 and TRBJ1-6, with the D gene call left open. Material: CD4+ T cells from PBMCs cultured with HCoV-NL63 spike peptides, obtained before COVID-19 vaccination. The cell subset or site label on this specimen signifies: HCoV-NL63 spike overlapping peptide pool stimulation. The base sequence is TGTGCCAGCAGTTTAGGTCAGGTTTATAATTCACCCCTCCACTTT. This gives the protein CASSLGQVYNSPLHF.